The present T cell receptor beta chain was sequenced within a study of blood T cell repertoires in COVID-19. Original processing methods: Using reference gene primer amplification, nucleated cell counts were estimated. Assay: immunoSEQ multiplex PCR; the TCRdb copy retains only in-frame clones and omits some. Clone size and V and J calls were adopted from that table, with D and trimming inferred from the DNA. The sample contains roughly 150,000 clones, around three quarters of which appear only once. Trimming took 4 bases from V and 5 from J, leaving 7 bases between them. The CDR3 length is 11 residues. CDR1 is GTSNPN, CDR2 SVGIG, per germline (reference sequence). Participant-given clinical history determined each cohort assignment.

The J gene is TRBJ2-3, the V gene TRBV30; the D is unclear. The receptor was isolated from a woman between 65 and 79 years old in a cohort exposed to, infected with or recovered from COVID-19 (not recorded which). The sequenced sample was PBMCs or T cells enriched from blood (not recorded which). The CDR3 sequence: CAWTYLDTQYF. The CDR3 coding sequence is TGTGCCTGGACCTATCTAGATACGCAGTATTTT.